Presented here are 21 T cell receptor beta chains from one specimen sequenced in a study of blood T cells in healthy people across ages. A sample-barcoded 5' primer and a J-beta primer mix were used in a second PCR of roughly 7 to 11 cycles. One entry per CDR3 protein, called by TCRdb with MiXCR from the 5' RACE reads. The profile covers roughly 800,000 distinct CDR3 sequences, with about three fifths appearing a single time and about 20% taken by the ten largest. Sequenced sample: blood. The source is a man aged 25-40 years in good health.

This chain uses TRBV6-5 with TRBJ2-3, with TRBD2 identical over 11 bases. The V segment lost 6 bases and the J segment 2 bases; nucleotides outside the gene matches: 7. From germline, CDR1 is MNHEY and CDR2 SVGAGI. The CDR3 consists of 16 residues. CDR3 residues: CASSPRLAGNTDTQYF. CDR3 bases: TGTGCCAGCAGCCCCCGACTAGCGGGGAACACAGATACGCAGTATTTT.

The genes are TRBV29-1 and TRBJ2-3; D is possibly TRBD1 (7 bases). CDR1 SQVTM and CDR2 ANQGSEA come from the germline V gene. This CDR3 has 14 amino acids. Between the trimmed V and J ends, which lost 6 bases and 4 bases, there was a span of 17 bases. This chain's CDR3 is CSVERQGGADTQYF. DNA for the CDR3: TGCAGCGTCGAAAGACAGGGAGGCGCAGATACGCAGTATTTT.

As to this clonotype: As the CDR3 is not closed by the conserved phenylalanine or tryptophan, this likely results from a read error. The chain combines TRBV7-9 with TRBJ2-1, with 8 bases matching TRBD1. The CDR3 extends over 14 amino acids. Losses at the gene ends were 2 bases for V and 5 bases for J; bases not matched to a gene: 2. Germline V gives CDR1 SEHNR, CDR2 FQNEAQ (reference sequence). The chain's CDR3 is CASSLYRGDNEQFL. Written as DNA, the CDR3 is TGTGCCAGCAGCTTATACAGGGGGGACAATGAGCAGTTCTTA.

V and J are TRBV7-2 and TRBJ2-4, with 7 bases matching TRBD1. The J call may be in error: the DNA end matches TRBJ2-7 better. Germline values: CDR1 SGHTA, CDR2 FQGNSA. The CDR3 runs to 15 residues. This chain's CDR3 is CASSAPDRATYEQYF. The CDR3, as DNA: TGTGCCAGCAGCGCACCAGACAGGGCAACCTACGAGCAGTACTTC.

The sample holds a few counts of this clonotype. The chain recombines TRBV6-5 with TRBJ1-2, with 8 bases aligning to TRBD1. The V gene's germline CDR1 is MNHEY and CDR2 SVGAGI. The CDR3 sequence is 14 residues long. With V trimmed by 5 bases and J by 6 bases, 8 bases remained unmatched. The chain's CDR3 is CASSHRDRIDGYTF. For the CDR3, the DNA is TGTGCCAGCAGTCACCGGGACAGGATCGATGGCTACACCTTC.

This chain links TRBV20-1 with TRBJ1-5; D is unclear. Germline-derived CDR1 and CDR2 are DFQATT and SNEGSKA (reference sequence). The CDR3 sequence is 14 residues long. The germline V and J ends were trimmed by 3 bases and 1 base, with 10 bases remaining between them. The CDR3 region has the DNA TGCAGTGCTAGCCGCGGGCCCAGCAATCAGCCCCAGCATTTT. Protein: CSASRGPSNQPQHF.

V gene TRBV27 combines with J gene TRBJ2-1, with a tentative D call TRBD1 (5 bases). The closer fit of TRBJ2-7 to the DNA end suggests the J call may be wrong. CDR1 is MNHEY, CDR2 SMNVEV, per germline (reference sequence). This CDR3 comprises 14 residues. This chain's CDR3 is CASSFSDTYNEQYF. In DNA form, the CDR3 reads TGTGCCAGCAGTTTCTCGGACACCTATAATGAGCAGTACTTC.

The V and J genes are TRBV12-3 or TRBV12-4 and TRBJ2-5; D assignment may be TRBD1 or TRBD2 (5 bases each). V gave up 10 bases and J gave up 2 bases, with 11 bases separating them. The CDR3 runs 12 residues. The DNA of the CDR3 is TGTGCCACCACATGGGGGCAAGAGACCCAGTACTTC. Protein product: CATTWGQETQYF.

This sequence joins TRBV7-9 and TRBJ2-3; TRBD2 aligns across 15 bases. The length of the CDR3 is 17 residues. Germline CDR1 reads SEHNR; CDR2 reads FQNEAQ (reference sequence). Unmatched junction bases numbered 7, after V lost 5 bases and J lost 4 bases. Written as DNA, the CDR3 is TGTGCCAGCAGCCTAAGAGGACTAGCGGGGGGGGCAGATACGCAGTATTTT. Its translation is CASSLRGLAGGADTQYF.

V gene TRBV7-3 combines with J gene TRBJ2-5; D is possibly TRBD2 (6 bases). CDR1 is SGHTA, CDR2 FQGTGA, per germline. V lost 1 base and J 4 bases, leaving 7 bases between the germline ends. The CDR3 is made up of 13 amino acids. The CDR3 reads CASSLMRGETQYF. CDR3 nucleotides: TGTGCCAGCAGCTTAATGCGGGGAGAGACCCAGTACTTC.

This clonotype was recorded only once. CDR3 DNA sequence: TGTGCCATCCAGGGGACTGGTGAGCAGTTCTTC. It specifies CAIQGTGEQFF. This chain connects TRBV6-1 to TRBJ2-1; D assignment may be TRBD1 or TRBD2 (6 bases each). From germline, CDR1 is MNHNS and CDR2 SASEGT. The V gene lost 10 bases and the J gene lost 9 bases, with 13 bases spanning the gap. This CDR3 comprises 11 residues.

The chain has TRBV3-1 and TRBJ2-1, with 9 bases that match TRBD1. Germline lookup yields CDR1 LGHDT and CDR2 YNNKEL (reference sequence). The CDR3 loop spans 16 amino acids. J gave up 5 bases and V 3 bases, and 8 bases lay outside the gene matches. CDR3 amino acids: CASSQRPGQGNNEQFF. The CDR3 DNA sequence: TGTGCCAGCAGCCAGCGGCCGGGACAGGGAAACAATGAGCAGTTCTTC.

This clonotype was seen a few times. This rearrangement joins TRBV7-9 to TRBJ2-3; tentatively, D is TRBD1 (5 bases). CDR3 length equals 16 residues. Germline lookup yields CDR1 SEHNR and CDR2 FQNEAQ (reference sequence). Deletions cut 5 bases from V and 2 bases from J, with 17 bases between. The CDR3, as DNA: TGTGCCAGCAGCCCAAGGACAAATGATTTCACAGATACGCAGTATTTT. It specifies CASSPRTNDFTDTQYF.

The chain uses TRBV7-9 and TRBJ2-4; no definite D call. The end of the DNA is better explained by TRBJ2-7, so the J call may be wrong. CDR1 and CDR2 (germline): SEHNR, FQNEAQ (reference sequence). The CDR3 runs 14 residues. CDR3 coding DNA: TGTGCCAGCAGCTTAGCGGTAGGGCCATACGAGCAGTACTTC. Translated, it gives CASSLAVGPYEQYF.

This clonotype came up once. V is TRBV3-1 and J is TRBJ2-4; 7 nucleotides agree with TRBD1. V trimming: 4 bases; J trimming: 0 bases; junction bases outside the gene matches: 3. This CDR3 is 15 amino acids long. Per the germline V gene, CDR1 is LGHDT and CDR2 is YNNKEL (reference sequence). The CDR3 sequence: CASSRQGLAKNIQYF. CDR3 DNA sequence: TGTGCCAGCAGCCGACAGGGTCTAGCCAAAAACATTCAGTACTTC.

The chain couples TRBV14 to TRBJ2-5; D is ambiguous. From germline, CDR1 is SGHDN and CDR2 FVKESK. CDR3 length equals 17 residues. V was clipped by 1 base and J by 4 bases, with 19 bases between them. The CDR3 sequence is CASSQGRSRVYAETQYF. Written as DNA, the CDR3 is TGTGCCAGCAGCCAAGGCAGGTCGAGAGTGTACGCAGAGACCCAGTACTTC.

The V and J genes are TRBV15 and TRBJ1-2; tentative D call: TRBD1 (5 bases). The ends were cut back, 1 base at V and 7 bases at J, with 10 bases in the middle. Germline CDR1 and CDR2: LNHNV and YYDKDF (reference sequence). There are 13 residues in the CDR3. CDR3 protein: CATSRVVGAGYTF. In DNA, the CDR3 is TGTGCCACCAGCAGAGTTGTTGGGGCTGGCTACACCTTC.

The genes are TRBV7-6 and TRBJ2-5; a weak D match, TRBD2 (6 bases). The J call is in doubt because the DNA end fits TRBJ2-7 better. Germline lookup yields CDR1 SGHVS and CDR2 FNYEAQ. This CDR3 is 13 amino acids long. The CDR3 protein is CASSWAAGYEQYF. CDR3 nucleotides: TGTGCCAGCAGCTGGGCCGCGGGATACGAGCAGTACTTC.

The rearrangement uses TRBV12-3 or TRBV12-4 and TRBJ2-7; TRBD1 is a possible D gene (5 bases). CDR3 size: 14 residues. The V end was cut by 2 bases, the J end by 4 bases, with 12 bases between. CDR3 region: CASSLRQGQYEQYF. The CDR3, as DNA: TGTGCCAGCAGTTTAAGGCAGGGTCAATACGAGCAGTACTTC.

The chain recombines TRBV2 with TRBJ1-5; 8 bases align to TRBD1. This CDR3 has 15 residues. The V segment lost 6 bases and the J segment 5 bases; nucleotides outside the gene matches: 9. Looked up from germline, CDR1 is SNHLY and CDR2 is FYNNEI. CDR3 region: CASRTGTGGDQPQHF. The CDR3, as DNA: TGTGCCAGCAGAACTGGGACAGGCGGGGATCAGCCCCAGCATTTT.

The chain recombines TRBV20-1 with TRBJ1-5; no reliable D call. V shed 3 bases and J shed 3 bases, with 12 bases lying between them. The CDR3 is 14 amino acids. CDR1 and CDR2 (germline): DFQATT, SNEGSKA (reference sequence). The DNA of the CDR3 is TGCAGTGCTAGTCCAGACACCTACAATCAGCCCCAGCATTTT. It specifies CSASPDTYNQPQHF.